The 27 T cell receptor beta chains presented below share a single source sample, sequenced in a study of T-cell memory formation after mild COVID-19. TCRdb used MiXCR to reprocess the 5' RACE reads, holding one entry per CDR3 protein. The sample consists of under 300,000 distinct CDR3 sequences, about 16% of them appearing once. Sequenced sample: PBMCs or a T cell subset sorted from them (not recorded which). These receptors all stem from a man aged 18-30 years who had mild COVID-19 (a few samples of this study predate the infection). Cell type and time point are not known.

This chain uses TRBV19 with TRBJ1-5, with 7 bases identical to TRBD1. J was trimmed by 0 bases and V by 7 bases; bases with no gene match: 9. The CDR3 sequence is 16 residues long. CDR1 LNHDA and CDR2 SQIVND come from the germline V gene (reference sequence). In nucleotides, the CDR3 is TGTGCCAGTACTCGCAAGGGACAGTATAGCAATCAGCCCCAGCATTTT. Protein product: CASTRKGQYSNQPQHF. The variable domain in full, completed from reference TRBV19 and TRBJ1-5, reads DGGITQSPKYLFRKEGQNVTLSCEQNLNHDAMYWYRQDPGQGLRLIYYSQIVNDFQKGDIAEGYSVSREKKESFPLTVTSAQKNPTAFYLCASTRKGQYSNQPQHFGDGTRLSIL.

Many counts were recorded for this clonotype. The genes are TRBV7-2 and TRBJ1-1; no reliable D call. Germline V gene data show CDR1 as SGHTA and CDR2 as FQGNSA. The V end was cut by 4 bases, the J end by 4 bases, with 16 bases between. CDR3 length: 15 amino acids. The CDR3 nucleotides are TGTGCCAGCAGCTCGGATTGGGAGGGTACCACTGAAGCTTTCTTT. This gives the protein CASSSDWEGTTEAFF. The entire variable domain, with the rest obtained from reference TRBV7-2 and TRBJ1-1, is as follows: GAGVSQSPSNKVTEKGKDVELRCDPISGHTALYWYRQSLGQGLEFLIYFQGNSAPDKSGLPSDRFSAERTGGSVSTLTIQRTQQEDSAVYLCASSSDWEGTTEAFFGQGTRLTVV.

This clonotype was found many times. The rearrangement uses TRBV18 and TRBJ1-4; D is uncertain. Germline V gene data show CDR1 as KGHSH and CDR2 as LQKENI. There are 12 residues in the CDR3. V shed 3 bases and J shed 8 bases, with 7 bases lying between them. The CDR3 protein is CASSPFTEKLFF. CDR3 DNA: TGTGCCAGCTCACCCTTTACGGAAAAACTGTTTTTT.

This clonotype occurred many times. The chain's CDR3 is CASSLDIRDTQYF. CDR3 coding DNA: TGTGCCAGCAGCTTAGATATTAGAGATACGCAGTATTTT. V gene TRBV7-2 combines with J gene TRBJ2-3, with D uncertain. Germline V gene sequence: CDR1 SGHTA, CDR2 FQGNSA. V shed 1 base and J shed 5 bases, with 7 bases lying between them. The CDR3 covers 13 residues.

Only one count was recorded for this clonotype. The chain carries TRBV18 and TRBJ1-2; perhaps TRBD1 as D (5 bases). The CDR3 has 14 amino acids. Germline V gene sequence: CDR1 KGHSH, CDR2 LQKENI. V was pared by 4 bases and J by 3 bases, with 12 bases between. The CDR3 sequence: CASSHPGRDYGYTF. The CDR3 DNA follows: TGTGCCAGCTCACACCCAGGGCGGGACTATGGCTACACCTTC.

The chain couples TRBV12-3 or TRBV12-4 to TRBJ2-1; 7 positions match TRBD1. V gave up 4 bases and J gave up 0 bases; unmatched junction bases: 12. This CDR3 comprises 18 residues. The CDR3 protein is CASSSKGVRDSSYNEQFF. DNA for the CDR3: TGTGCCAGCAGTTCAAAAGGGGTTCGGGACAGCTCCTACAATGAGCAGTTCTTC.

This clonotype turned up a few times. This chain uses TRBV6-5 with TRBJ2-5; TRBD1 matches at 9 bases. The CDR3 is 15 amino acids. V shed 6 bases and J 5 bases; nucleotides not matched to a gene: 10. In germline, CDR1 is MNHEY, CDR2 SVGAGI. Written as DNA, the CDR3 is TGTGCCAGCAGCGCATCCGGGACAGGGAAGGAGACCCAGTACTTC. Its protein product is CASSASGTGKETQYF.

This clonotype has only one observation. The J gene is TRBJ1-2, the V gene TRBV7-2; D is uncertain. CDR3 length: 14 residues. V shed 7 bases and J shed 3 bases, with 15 bases lying between them. Per germline, CDR1 SGHTA and CDR2 FQGNSA. CDR3: CASTVPGRDYGYTF. The CDR3 DNA reads TGTGCCAGCACCGTACCGGGTAGGGACTATGGCTACACCTTC.

The chain is built from TRBV29-1 and TRBJ2-1; weak D call: TRBD1 (6 bases). V lost 4 bases to trimming and J lost 8 bases, with 15 bases between them. The length of the CDR3 is 13 residues. Germline assignment: CDR1 SQVTM and CDR2 ANQGSEA. CDR3 nucleotide sequence: TGCAGCGTTGTTTCCACAGGGCACGATGAGCAGTTCTTC. Translation: CSVVSTGHDEQFF.

This clonotype has more than one count but fewer than ten. This chain connects TRBV20-1 to TRBJ1-2; maybe TRBD1 (6 bases). Looked up from germline, CDR1 is DFQATT and CDR2 is SNEGSKA (reference sequence). Trimming shortened V by 6 bases and J by 8 bases, and 10 bases separated the two germline ends. The CDR3 contains 10 residues. CDR3 bases: TGCAGTGCAGGGACATCCGGCTACACCTTC. The encoded protein is CSAGTSGYTF.

This clonotype was seen only a few times. The rearrangement links TRBV11-2 to TRBJ2-2; D ambiguous. Germline V CDR1 and CDR2: SGHAT, FQNNGV. Trimming stripped 5 bases from V and 5 bases from J, with 12 bases between. The CDR3 extends over 14 amino acids. The CDR3 region is CASSQAPATGELFF. The CDR3, as DNA: TGTGCCAGCAGCCAGGCGCCGGCTACCGGGGAGCTGTTTTTT.

This clonotype was recorded a few times. The rearrangement uses TRBV7-2 and TRBJ1-6; tentatively, D is TRBD1 (5 bases). This CDR3 is 14 amino acids long. Trimming removed 6 bases at V and 7 bases at J, with 13 bases between. CDR1 and CDR2 from the germline V gene are SGHTA and FQGNSA. CDR3 in DNA: TGTGCCAGCAGTTTTGGGGGGGGGAATTCACCCCTCCACTTT. Amino acid sequence: CASSFGGGNSPLHF. The full variable domain, completed using reference TRBV7-2 and TRBJ1-6, is GAGVSQSPSNKVTEKGKDVELRCDPISGHTALYWYRQSLGQGLEFLIYFQGNSAPDKSGLPSDRFSAERTGGSVSTLTIQRTQQEDSAVYLCASSFGGGNSPLHFGNGTRLTVT.

The chain recombines TRBV12-3 or TRBV12-4 with TRBJ1-1; D possibly corresponds to TRBD1 (6 bases). The CDR3 spans 14 residues. V shed 5 bases and J shed 4 bases, with 14 bases lying between them. DNA for the CDR3: TGTGCCAGCAGTCCCCACGGGGGGGCCACTGAAGCTTTCTTT. Encoded protein: CASSPHGGATEAFF.

The V and J genes are TRBV5-1 and TRBJ2-1; maybe TRBD2 (5 bases). Germline V gene lookup returns CDR1 SGHRS and CDR2 YFSETQ. Trimming stripped 0 bases from V and 3 bases from J, with 10 bases between. The CDR3 runs 15 residues. The CDR3 region is CASSLEPGYYNEQFF. CDR3 nucleotide sequence: TGCGCCAGCAGCTTGGAGCCGGGATACTACAATGAGCAGTTCTTC.

This clonotype turned up a few times. The V and J genes are TRBV4-1 and TRBJ2-5, with D unclear. Trimming removed 1 base at V and 7 bases at J, with 13 bases between. CDR1 and CDR2 (germline): MGHRA, YSYEKL. The CDR3 consists of 14 residues. The CDR3 coding sequence is TGCGCCAGCAGCCAAGCCCCCTTGGAAGGGACCCAGTACTTC. Protein: CASSQAPLEGTQYF.

The chain carries TRBV5-1 and TRBJ2-7; tentatively, D is TRBD1 (5 bases). The CDR3 covers 14 residues. CDR1 and CDR2 from the germline V gene are SGHRS and YFSETQ. V was clipped by 0 bases and J by 0 bases, with 7 bases between them. CDR3 in DNA: TGCGCCAGCAGCTTGGCGACAGACTCCTACGAGCAGTACTTC. Translating gives CASSLATDSYEQYF. Supplemented by reference TRBV5-1 and TRBJ2-7, the full variable domain reads KAGVTQTPRYLIKTRGQQVTLSCSPISGHRSVSWYQQTPGQGLQFLFEYFSETQRNKGNFPGRFSGRQFSNSRSEMNVSTLELGDSALYLCASSLATDSYEQYFGPGTRLTVT.

This clonotype was counted only a few times. The rearrangement uses TRBV5-4 and TRBJ2-7; TRBD2 is a possible D gene (5 bases). The CDR3 spans 15 residues. Germline V gene data show CDR1 as SGHNT and CDR2 as YYREEE (reference sequence). With 4 bases removed from V and 4 bases from J, the gap between germline ends came to 18 bases. CDR3 sequence reads: CASSRVGSGEYEQYV. For the CDR3, the DNA is TGTGCCAGCAGCCGGGTAGGGTCTGGGGAGTACGAGCAGTACGTC.

This chain links TRBV4-3 with TRBJ1-6; D ambiguous. The CDR3 totals 13 residues. V was pared by 0 bases and J by 10 bases, with 7 bases between. From germline, CDR1 is LGHNA and CDR2 YSLEER. The CDR3 region is CASSQDLGSPLHF. The CDR3 nucleotides read TGCGCCAGCAGCCAAGATCTAGGGTCACCCCTCCACTTT.

This clonotype was seen ten or more times. The rearrangement joins TRBV7-2 to TRBJ1-5; D gene unclear. Trimming removed 2 bases from V and 4 bases from J, with 3 bases in between. From germline, CDR1 is SGHTA and CDR2 FQGNSA. This CDR3 comprises 12 residues. CDR3 DNA sequence: TGTGCCAGCAGCTTACTGAATCAGCCCCAGCATTTT. This translates into CASSLLNQPQHF.

The chain has TRBV12-3 or TRBV12-4 and TRBJ1-2, with 10 bases identical to TRBD1. The CDR3 runs 13 residues. The J segment lost 7 bases and the V segment lost 6 bases, leaving 5 bases of the junction unmatched. Here the CDR3 DNA reads TGTGCCAGCAGCCTCCGGGACAGGGGTGGCTACACCTTC. The encoded protein is CASSLRDRGGYTF.

This chain uses TRBV7-9 with TRBJ1-1; D gene unclear. V lost 7 bases, J lost 4 bases, and 10 bases lay in between. The CDR3 covers 12 residues. Germline V gene data show CDR1 as SEHNR and CDR2 as FQNEAQ (reference sequence). DNA of the CDR3: TGTGCCAGCACCATCGTACTCACTGAAGCTTTCTTT. The encoded protein is CASTIVLTEAFF.

This clonotype was recorded many times. The chain carries TRBV6-5 and TRBJ1-2; D perhaps matches TRBD1 (5 bases). The CDR3 runs 14 residues. In germline, CDR1 is MNHEY, CDR2 SVGAGI. Trimming removed 4 bases from V and 5 bases from J, with 14 bases in between. In nucleotides, the CDR3 is TGTGCCAGCAGTTTGGGGGGAGGGCCGTATGGCTACACCTTC. Translated, it gives CASSLGGGPYGYTF.

This clonotype was detected only a few times. The genes are TRBV6-5 and TRBJ1-1; tentative D call: TRBD1 (5 bases). Germline CDR1 and CDR2: MNHEY and SVGAGI. This CDR3 has 13 amino acids. Deletions cut 2 bases from V and 4 bases from J, with 8 bases between. In nucleotides, the CDR3 is TGTGCCAGCAGTTACGGAGGGGCCACTGAAGCTTTCTTT. Amino acid sequence: CASSYGGATEAFF.

There are a few counts of this clonotype. The V and J genes are TRBV20-1 and TRBJ2-3; TRBD2 matches 11 bases. From germline, CDR1 is DFQATT and CDR2 SNEGSKA (reference sequence). This CDR3 region has 15 residues. The V and J ends lost 6 bases and 5 bases, in that order; junction bases with no gene match: 10. The CDR3 here is CSAPRIAGGQDTQYF. The CDR3 DNA reads TGCAGTGCCCCTCGGATAGCGGGGGGGCAAGATACGCAGTATTTT.

The chain has TRBV7-8 and TRBJ1-5, with a possible D match to TRBD1 (5 bases). Germline assignment: CDR1 SGHVS and CDR2 FQNEAQ. The V end lost 5 bases, the J end lost 5 bases, and 10 bases lay between the germline ends. The CDR3 runs 13 residues. The CDR3 DNA follows: TGTGCCAGCAGCACGGGACTATATCAGCCCCAGCATTTT. Protein sequence: CASSTGLYQPQHF. The full variable domain, with the rest looked up from reference TRBV7-8 and TRBJ1-5, is GAGVSQSPRYKVAKRGQDVALRCDPISGHVSLFWYQQALGQGPEFLTYFQNEAQLDKSGLPSDRFFAERPEGSVSTLKIQRTQQEDSAVYLCASSTGLYQPQHFGDGTRLSIL.

This clonotype has only a few counts. This chain joins TRBV11-2 and TRBJ1-4; weak D call: TRBD1 (6 bases). The germline V gene encodes CDR1 SGHAT and CDR2 FQNNGV. The CDR3 length is 16 residues. V lost 2 bases to trimming and J lost 5 bases, with 15 bases between them. The CDR3 bases are TGTGCCAGCAGCTTAACAGGGATCCGCACCAATGAAAAACTGTTTTTT. It is translated as CASSLTGIRTNEKLFF.

This clonotype was detected many times. The rearrangement uses TRBV4-3 and TRBJ1-5, with 8 bases matching TRBD1. The CDR3 consists of 17 residues. V dropped 0 bases and J dropped 5; count of bases not matched to a gene: 9. The germline gives CDR1 LGHNA, CDR2 YSLEER. The CDR3 reads CASSQEIQGATDQPQHF. The CDR3 region has the DNA TGCGCCAGCAGCCAAGAGATTCAGGGGGCGACGGATCAGCCCCAGCATTTT.